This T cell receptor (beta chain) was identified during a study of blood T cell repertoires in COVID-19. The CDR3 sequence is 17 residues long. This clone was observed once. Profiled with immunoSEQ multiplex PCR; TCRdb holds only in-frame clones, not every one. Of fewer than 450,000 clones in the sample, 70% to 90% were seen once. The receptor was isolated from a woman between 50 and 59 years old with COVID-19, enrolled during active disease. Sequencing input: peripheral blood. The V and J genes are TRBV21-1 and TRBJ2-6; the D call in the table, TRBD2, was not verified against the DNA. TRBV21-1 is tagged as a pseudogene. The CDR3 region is CASSKSAETSGANVLTF. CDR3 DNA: TGTGCCAGCAGCAAAAGTGCGGAGACCTCTGGGGCCAACGTCCTGACTTTC.